This T cell receptor (beta chain) came from a study of cytomegalovirus exposure and HLA in healthy donors. Background on the study: The Caucasian-associated ancestry cluster held over 65% of a few hundred genotyped donors.

PCR primers comprised 60 Vbeta and 13 Jbeta primers. Using immunoSEQ multiplex PCR, the repertoire was profiled, and TCRdb retains in-frame clones only, with some absent. The table records approximately 220,000 clones, 76% of them present only once. This clone was recorded a few times. Antigen specificity is unknown. Its ends do not fully match the called genes, so a read error is possible. CDR1 is PRHDT and CDR2 is FYEKMQ in the germline V gene (reference sequence). This CDR3 region has 14 residues. Whole-study findings and limits: Researchers reported in a later analysis that a missense DCLRE1C variant was tied to TCR beta V- and J-gene trimming.

Material for sequencing was PBMCs. This TCR was sampled from a man aged 18 to 29 in good health and CMV-seronegative. V is TRBV13 and J is TRBJ2-7; the match to TRBD1 covers 9 bases. CDR3 protein: CASSVGQGNHEQYF. The DNA of the CDR3 is TGTGCCAGCAGCGTAGGACAGGGGAATCACGAGCAGTACTTC.